One and the same sample provided the 24 T cell receptor beta chains below, sequenced in a study of cytomegalovirus exposure and HLA in healthy donors. PCR used 60 Vbeta primers and 13 Jbeta primers. The table came from immunoSEQ multiplex PCR; TCRdb's copy has only in-frame clones and leaves some out. The sample consists of some 160,000 clones, roughly 85% of them appearing once. The sample consisted of PBMCs. The source is a woman in her thirties or forties in good health and CMV-seronegative.

This clone was seen just once. The V call is TRBV6-6, the J call TRBJ2-7, with 7 bases that match TRBD1. CDR3 length equals 14 residues. Per the germline V gene, CDR1 is MNHNY and CDR2 is SVGAGI (reference sequence). V gave up 6 bases and J gave up 2 bases; unmatched junction bases: 7. The CDR3 spells CASRLGQATYEQYF. The CDR3 nucleotides read TGTGCCAGCAGACTCGGACAGGCGACCTACGAGCAGTACTTC.

The V and J genes are TRBV15 and TRBJ1-2, with TRBD1 identical over 8 bases. Germline V gives CDR1 LNHNV, CDR2 YYDKDF (reference sequence). The CDR3 contains 15 residues. Trimming took 0 bases from V and 8 from J; bases not matched to a gene: 8. CDR3 amino acids: CATSRETDRGGGYTF. The CDR3 bases are TGTGCCACCAGCAGAGAAACCGACAGGGGCGGGGGCTACACCTTC.

The rearrangement uses TRBV15 and TRBJ1-1, with D hard to call. Germline V gene sequence: CDR1 LNHNV, CDR2 YYDKDF (reference sequence). The CDR3 contains 14 residues. V lost 1 base, J lost 5 bases, and 11 bases lay in between. The CDR3 spells CATSRGGSKTEAFF. The CDR3 DNA is TGTGCCACCAGCAGAGGAGGGTCCAAAACTGAAGCTTTCTTT.

V usage is TRBV28 and J usage is TRBJ1-6; tentatively, D is TRBD1 (6 bases). Trimming removed 5 bases from V and 10 bases from J, with 21 bases in between. Germline V gene lookup returns CDR1 MDHEN and CDR2 SYDVKM. The CDR3 spans 16 residues. The CDR3 region has the DNA TGTGCCAGCAGTATACTACAGGGTTTAGGAAAATCACCCCTCCACTTT. Encoded protein: CASSILQGLGKSPLHF.

Comment on this clone: This sample includes further DNA sequences coding for the same CDR3. The CDR3 reads CASSEARNQPQHF. The CDR3 region has the DNA TGTGCCAGCAGTGAAGCCAGAAATCAGCCCCAGCATTTT. J is TRBJ1-5 and V is TRBV6-1; D remains unclear. CDR3 length: 13 residues. CDR1 and CDR2 (germline): MNHNS, SASEGT. Trimming pared 0 bases from V and 4 bases from J, leaving 4 bases between.

The J gene is TRBJ1-1, the V gene TRBV7-3, with TRBD1 matching over 7 bases. V was pared by 3 bases and J by 3 bases, with 1 base of the junction left unmatched. The CDR3 spans 13 residues. CDR1 SGHTA and CDR2 FQGTGA come from the germline V gene. The chain's CDR3 is CASSFQGDTEAFF. The CDR3 DNA is TGTGCCAGCAGCTTCCAGGGGGACACTGAAGCTTTCTTT.

This chain links TRBV18 with TRBJ1-1, with TRBD1 identical over 10 bases. The V gene end was trimmed by 3 bases and the J gene end by 0 bases; junction bases not matched to a gene: 7. Germline V gives CDR1 KGHSH, CDR2 LQKENI. The CDR3 totals 17 residues. CDR3 residues: CASSPETGGQLNTEAFF. In nucleotides, the CDR3 is TGTGCCAGCTCACCTGAGACAGGGGGCCAATTGAACACTGAAGCTTTCTTT.

The chain is built from TRBV28 and TRBJ1-2; no firm D call. The germline CDR1 and CDR2 sequences are MDHEN and SYDVKM. This CDR3 has 11 amino acids. V dropped 7 bases and J dropped 7 bases, with 10 bases sitting between them. The CDR3 DNA is TGTGCCAGCACCAGTTATTTTGGCTACACCTTC. It is translated as CASTSYFGYTF.

The chain has TRBV6-1 and TRBJ1-1, with D perhaps TRBD1 (5 bases). Per the germline V gene, CDR1 is MNHNS and CDR2 is SASEGT. This CDR3 region has 14 residues. The V gene lost 4 bases and the J gene lost 3 bases, with 12 bases spanning the gap. CDR3 nucleotides: TGTGCCAGCAGTGCCACGACGGGGGACACTGAAGCTTTCTTT. This codes for CASSATTGDTEAFF.

The V call is TRBV7-2, the J call TRBJ1-2; 9 positions match TRBD1. CDR1 is SGHTA, CDR2 FQGNSA, per germline. V lost 5 bases, J lost 0 bases, and 7 bases stayed unmatched. The CDR3 extends over 16 amino acids. CDR3 region: CASSHTQGAANYGYTF. CDR3 DNA: TGTGCCAGCAGCCATACACAGGGGGCGGCTAACTATGGCTACACCTTC. Looking up the rest from reference TRBV7-2 and TRBJ1-2 gives the full variable domain: GAGVSQSPSNKVTEKGKDVELRCDPISGHTALYWYRQSLGQGLEFLIYFQGNSAPDKSGLPSDRFSAERTGGSVSTLTIQRTQQEDSAVYLCASSHTQGAANYGYTFGSGTRLTVV.

The rearrangement uses TRBV5-4 and TRBJ2-1; 13 bases agree with TRBD2. Germline V gene sequence: CDR1 SGHNT, CDR2 YYREEE (reference sequence). There are 18 residues in the CDR3. The V gene end was trimmed by 0 bases and the J gene end by 7 bases; junction bases not matched to a gene: 10. The CDR3 loop is CASSLGTSGRAGWNEQFF. The CDR3 DNA is TGTGCCAGCAGCTTGGGTACTAGCGGGAGGGCCGGGTGGAATGAGCAGTTCTTC. Full variable domain (missing parts from reference TRBV5-4 and TRBJ2-1): ETGVTQSPTHLIKTRGQQVTLRCSSQSGHNTVSWYQQALGQGPQFIFQYYREEENGRGNFPPRFSGLQFPNYSSELNVNALELDDSALYLCASSLGTSGRAGWNEQFFGPGTRLTVL.

A few counts support this clone. The genes are TRBV6-6 and TRBJ2-1, with 9 positions matching TRBD1. Unmatched junction bases numbered 7, after V lost 5 bases and J lost 8 bases. In germline, CDR1 is MNHNY, CDR2 SVGAGI (reference sequence). CDR3 length equals 14 residues. In DNA, the CDR3 is TGTGCCAGCAGTACCGGGACAGGGATCCATGAGCAGTTCTTC. It translates to CASSTGTGIHEQFF.

This clone was found once. This sequence may be a read error, since a much larger clone differs from it by one base. The rearrangement uses TRBV7-2 and TRBJ1-2; 7 bases fit TRBD1. CDR1 and CDR2 from the germline V gene are SGHTA and FQGNSA. V shed 5 bases, J shed 2 bases, and the junction held 2 bases outside the gene matches. The CDR3 is 13 amino acids. CDR3: CASSRTGNYGYTF. The DNA for the CDR3 is TGTGCCAGCAGCCGGACAGGAAACTATGGCTACACCTTC.

This chain links TRBV25-1 with TRBJ2-7; D gene unclear. CDR3 size: 14 residues. CDR1 MGHDK and CDR2 SYGVNS come from the germline V gene. Trimming removed 4 bases from V and 2 bases from J, with 12 bases in between. CDR3 in amino acids: CASSARSYPYEQYF. CDR3 nucleotide sequence: TGTGCCAGCAGTGCCCGGTCCTATCCCTACGAGCAGTACTTC.

A remark on this clone: The junction shows a germline mismatch at one end, possibly a read error. The chain carries TRBV5-1 and TRBJ2-5; D possibly corresponds to TRBD2 (5 bases). Germline loops: CDR1 SGHRS, CDR2 YFSETQ. This CDR3 region has 14 residues. In nucleotides, the CDR3 is TGCGCCAGCACCTTGGACGGAGGCAGGCAGACCCAGTACTTC. Amino acids: CASTLDGGRQTQYF.

The V call is TRBV11-3, the J call TRBJ2-3; D might be TRBD2 (6 bases). Between the trimmed V and J ends, which lost 0 bases and 4 bases, there was a span of 20 bases. CDR1 SGHNT and CDR2 YENEEA come from the germline V gene. The CDR3 loop spans 18 amino acids. As DNA, the CDR3 is TGTGCCAGCAGCTTAGACCTTTTCCGGGGGAGTGTTTCAGATACGCAGTATTTT. It translates to CASSLDLFRGSVSDTQYF.

The V gene is TRBV4-1, the J gene TRBJ2-7, with D maybe TRBD1 (6 bases). This CDR3 contains 16 residues. Germline V CDR1 and CDR2: MGHRA, YSYEKL. V lost 0 bases, J lost 4 bases, and 16 bases lay in between. The CDR3 region is CASSQDGQQGIYEQYF. The CDR3, as DNA: TGCGCCAGCAGCCAAGACGGGCAACAGGGTATTTACGAGCAGTACTTC.

In regard to this clone: The sample holds other DNA sequences that translate to the same CDR3. This chain links TRBV27 with TRBJ2-1, with 9 nucleotides matching TRBD2. The V segment lost 1 base and the J segment 5 bases; nucleotides outside the gene matches: 3. The CDR3 covers 15 residues. CDR1 is MNHEY and CDR2 is SMNVEV in the germline V gene (reference sequence). CDR3 amino acids: CASSLLAGGHNEQFF. In nucleotides, the CDR3 is TGTGCCAGCAGTTTATTGGCGGGGGGGCACAATGAGCAGTTCTTC.

This chain uses TRBV19 with TRBJ1-5; 8 nucleotides agree with TRBD1. The CDR3 runs to 16 residues. Germline V gene data show CDR1 as LNHDA and CDR2 as SQIVND (reference sequence). V shed 8 bases, J shed 2 bases, and the junction held 11 bases outside the gene matches. In DNA, the CDR3 is TGTGCCAGTGATAGTGGGGGACAGGCCGGCAATCAGCCCCAGCATTTT. Protein sequence: CASDSGGQAGNQPQHF.

This rearrangement joins TRBV6-1 to TRBJ1-2; D possibly corresponds to TRBD1 (5 bases). Germline lookup yields CDR1 MNHNS and CDR2 SASEGT. This CDR3 contains 14 residues. With 5 bases removed from V and 3 bases from J, the gap between germline ends came to 13 bases. The CDR3 sequence is CASSLGSGDYGYTF. CDR3 bases: TGTGCCAGCAGTCTAGGCTCGGGGGACTATGGCTACACCTTC.

The V and J genes are TRBV6-5 and TRBJ2-2, with no clear D. The CDR3 covers 15 residues. The germline CDR1 and CDR2 sequences are MNHEY and SVGAGI. Trimming shortened V by 4 bases and J by 2 bases, and 11 bases separated the two germline ends. This chain's CDR3 is CASSLTVPNTGELFF. DNA for the CDR3: TGTGCCAGCAGTTTAACAGTTCCCAACACCGGGGAGCTGTTTTTT.

The V gene is TRBV19, the J gene TRBJ1-2; 8 bases fit TRBD1. From germline, CDR1 is LNHDA and CDR2 SQIVND (reference sequence). The CDR3 covers 15 residues. Trimming at V came to 7 bases and at J to 1 base, leaving 8 bases not matched to a gene. The CDR3 DNA sequence: TGTGCCAGTACCTGGACAGGGAAAGATAACTATGGCTACACCTTC. Its protein product is CASTWTGKDNYGYTF.

Remarks on this clone: One junction end disagrees with the germline gene, perhaps due to a read error. The chain couples TRBV7-9 to TRBJ1-1, with TRBD1 matching 8 bases. Germline V CDR1 and CDR2: SEHNR, FQNEAQ (reference sequence). This CDR3 is built from 15 residues. The CDR3 loop is CSSSQRQGQNTEAFF. In nucleotides, the CDR3 is TGTTCCAGCAGCCAAAGACAGGGGCAGAACACTGAAGCTTTCTTT.

This rearrangement joins TRBV5-1 to TRBJ1-4; maybe TRBD1 (5 bases). Germline CDR1 SGHRS, CDR2 YFSETQ. V was pared by 1 base and J by 6 bases, with 13 bases between. The CDR3 runs to 15 residues. The CDR3 protein is CASSLIPGGDEKLFF. The CDR3 DNA follows: TGCGCCAGCAGCTTGATCCCCGGGGGGGATGAAAAACTGTTTTTT.